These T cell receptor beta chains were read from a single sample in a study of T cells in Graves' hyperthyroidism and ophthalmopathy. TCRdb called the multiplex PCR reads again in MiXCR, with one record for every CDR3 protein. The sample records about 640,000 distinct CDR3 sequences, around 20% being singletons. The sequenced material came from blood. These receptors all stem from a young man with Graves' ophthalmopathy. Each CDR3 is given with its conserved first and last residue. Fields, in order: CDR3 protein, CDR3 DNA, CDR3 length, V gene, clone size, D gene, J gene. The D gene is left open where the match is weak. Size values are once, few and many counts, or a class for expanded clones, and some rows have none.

CDR3 protein: CASSPSTGSSYQPQHF; CDR3 DNA: TGTGCCAGCAGCCCTTCGACAGGATCTTCATATCAGCCCCAGCATTTT; CDR3 length: 16; V gene: TRBV28; clone size: many; D gene: .; J gene: TRBJ1-5
CDR3 protein: CASSGRLAGELTDTQYF; CDR3 DNA: TGCGCCAGCAGCGGGCGGCTAGCGGGAGAATTGACAGATACGCAGTATTTT; CDR3 length: 17; V gene: TRBV5-1; clone size: once; D gene: TRBD2; J gene: TRBJ2-3
CDR3 protein: CASSLADSKLSSANTIYF; CDR3 DNA: TGTGCCAGCAGCTTAGCGGATTCGAAGCTTAGCTCTGCAAACACCATATATTTT; CDR3 length: 18; V gene: TRBV7-2; clone size: .; D gene: .; J gene: TRBJ1-3
CDR3 protein: CASSHVKNTGELFF; CDR3 DNA: TGTGCCAGCAGCCACGTAAAGAACACCGGGGAGCTGTTTTTT; CDR3 length: 14; V gene: TRBV3-1; clone size: .; D gene: .; J gene: TRBJ2-2
CDR3 protein: CASSFSAGISYNEQFF; CDR3 DNA: TGTGCCAGCAGCTTTTCGGCGGGAATCTCCTACAATGAGCAGTTCTTC; CDR3 length: 16; V gene: TRBV7-9; clone size: many; D gene: .; J gene: TRBJ2-1
CDR3 protein: CASRLRGAAKLFF; CDR3 DNA: TGTGCCAGCAGGTTGAGAGGGGCCGCAAAACTGTTTTTT; CDR3 length: 13; V gene: TRBV6-4; clone size: few; D gene: .; J gene: TRBJ1-4
CDR3 protein: CASRTGTGGYEQYF; CDR3 DNA: TGTGCCAGCAGGACCGGGACAGGGGGCTACGAGCAGTACTTC; CDR3 length: 14; V gene: TRBV11-2; clone size: many; D gene: TRBD1; J gene: TRBJ2-7
CDR3 protein: CASSYGSGRITQYF; CDR3 DNA: TGTGCCAGCAGTTACGGTAGCGGGAGGATTACGCAGTATTTT; CDR3 length: 14; V gene: TRBV6-2/TRBV6-3; clone size: many; D gene: TRBD2; J gene: TRBJ2-3
CDR3 protein: CASSLATGGASNYGYTF; CDR3 DNA: TGTGCCAGCAGCTTGGCGACAGGGGGCGCATCTAACTATGGCTACACCTTC; CDR3 length: 17; V gene: TRBV5-6; clone size: many; D gene: TRBD1; J gene: TRBJ1-2
CDR3 protein: CASSSLGGREQFF; CDR3 DNA: TGTGCCAGCAGTTCACTCGGGGGGCGAGAGCAGTTCTTC; CDR3 length: 13; V gene: TRBV12-3/TRBV12-4; clone size: many; D gene: .; J gene: TRBJ2-1
CDR3 protein: CASSYRTEGTYEQYF; CDR3 DNA: TGTGCCAGCAGCTATCGGACAGAAGGCACCTACGAGCAGTACTTC; CDR3 length: 15; V gene: TRBV6-1; clone size: .; D gene: .; J gene: TRBJ2-7
CDR3 protein: CASSLPTEMNTEAFF; CDR3 DNA: TGTGCCAGCAGCTTGCCGACTGAAATGAACACTGAAGCTTTCTTT; CDR3 length: 15; V gene: TRBV5-5; clone size: many; D gene: .; J gene: TRBJ1-1
CDR3 protein: CSVERAGSYEQYF; CDR3 DNA: TGCAGCGTTGAACGGGCGGGCAGCTACGAGCAGTACTTC; CDR3 length: 13; V gene: TRBV29-1; clone size: few; D gene: .; J gene: TRBJ2-7
CDR3 protein: CATSRDSLAGWFANTGELFF; CDR3 DNA: TGTGCCACCAGCAGAGATTCCCTAGCGGGATGGTTCGCGAACACCGGGGAGCTGTTTTTT; CDR3 length: 20; V gene: TRBV15; clone size: .; D gene: TRBD2; J gene: TRBJ2-2
CDR3 protein: CASSQVGLAATDTQYF; CDR3 DNA: TGTGCCAGCAGCCAAGTGGGACTAGCGGCCACAGATACGCAGTATTTT; CDR3 length: 16; V gene: TRBV3-1; clone size: many; D gene: TRBD2; J gene: TRBJ2-3
CDR3 protein: CASKGPTSLDEQYF; CDR3 DNA: TGTGCCAGTAAAGGCCCGACTAGCCTCGACGAGCAGTACTTC; CDR3 length: 14; V gene: TRBV19; clone size: .; D gene: TRBD2; J gene: TRBJ2-7
CDR3 protein: CASNPGARETQYF; CDR3 DNA: TGTGCCAGCAATCCGGGGGCTAGAGAGACCCAGTACTTC; CDR3 length: 13; V gene: TRBV6-1; clone size: many; D gene: .; J gene: TRBJ2-5
CDR3 protein: CASSPSPWLSAIPHSLQETQYF; CDR3 DNA: TGTGCCAGCAGCCCCTCGCCCTGGCTATCAGCGATCCCACACTCCTTACAAGAGACCCAGTACTTC; CDR3 length: 22; V gene: TRBV27; clone size: many; D gene: .; J gene: TRBJ2-5
CDR3 protein: CASSRASGYNEQFF; CDR3 DNA: TGTGCCAGCAGTCGGGCTAGCGGGTACAATGAGCAGTTCTTC; CDR3 length: 14; V gene: TRBV2; clone size: .; D gene: TRBD2; J gene: TRBJ2-1
CDR3 protein: CASSAQSDEQYF; CDR3 DNA: TGTGCCAGCAGTGCACAGAGCGACGAGCAGTACTTC; CDR3 length: 12; V gene: TRBV2; clone size: many; D gene: .; J gene: TRBJ2-7
CDR3 protein: CSAVLPAKNIQYF; CDR3 DNA: TGCAGTGCCGTTCTCCCAGCCAAAAACATTCAGTACTTC; CDR3 length: 13; V gene: TRBV20-1; clone size: .; D gene: .; J gene: TRBJ2-4
CDR3 protein: CASSVTPLRGYTEQYF; CDR3 DNA: TGTGCCAGCAGCGTCACCCCCTTAAGGGGATATACGGAGCAGTACTTC; CDR3 length: 16; V gene: TRBV9; clone size: .; D gene: .; J gene: TRBJ2-7
CDR3 protein: CSGREFERRGNTIYF; CDR3 DNA: TGCAGCGGAAGAGAGTTCGAGCGACGGGGAAACACCATATATTTT; CDR3 length: 15; V gene: TRBV29-1; clone size: few; D gene: .; J gene: TRBJ1-3
CDR3 protein: CASSSLAGGPTDTQYF; CDR3 DNA: TGTGCCAGCAGCTCTCTAGCGGGAGGACCCACAGATACGCAGTATTTT; CDR3 length: 16; V gene: TRBV7-2; clone size: few; D gene: TRBD2; J gene: TRBJ2-3
CDR3 protein: CASSAIRDRDYEQYF; CDR3 DNA: TGTGCCAGCAGCGCCATCCGGGACAGGGACTACGAGCAGTACTTC; CDR3 length: 15; V gene: TRBV11-2; clone size: .; D gene: TRBD1; J gene: TRBJ2-7
CDR3 protein: CASMGSGSGSDTQYF; CDR3 DNA: TGTGCCAGCATGGGTAGCGGGAGCGGTTCAGATACGCAGTATTTT; CDR3 length: 15; V gene: TRBV28; clone size: many; D gene: TRBD2; J gene: TRBJ2-3
CDR3 protein: CASSLSFDQPQHF; CDR3 DNA: TGTGCCAGCAGTTTATCTTTTGACCAGCCCCAGCATTTT; CDR3 length: 13; V gene: TRBV27; clone size: few; D gene: .; J gene: TRBJ1-5
CDR3 protein: CSAASGLAYDYTF; CDR3 DNA: TGCAGTGCTGCTTCGGGCCTCGCTTATGACTACACCTTC; CDR3 length: 13; V gene: TRBV20-1; clone size: .; D gene: .; J gene: TRBJ1-2
CDR3 protein: CAWSVGGDQLFF; CDR3 DNA: TGTGCCTGGAGTGTAGGAGGGGATCAACTGTTTTTT; CDR3 length: 12; V gene: TRBV30; clone size: .; D gene: .; J gene: TRBJ1-4
CDR3 protein: CASSSSQGSYEQYF; CDR3 DNA: TGTGCCAGCAGCTCGTCCCAGGGCTCCTACGAGCAGTACTTC; CDR3 length: 14; V gene: TRBV5-8; clone size: few; D gene: .; J gene: TRBJ2-7
CDR3 protein: CASSSPGLQYF; CDR3 DNA: TGTGCCAGCAGTTCACCGGGCCTGCAGTACTTC; CDR3 length: 11; V gene: TRBV28; clone size: few; D gene: .; J gene: TRBJ2-4
CDR3 protein: CASSRTVDEQYF; CDR3 DNA: TGTGCCAGCAGCAGGACAGTGGACGAGCAGTACTTC; CDR3 length: 12; V gene: TRBV12-3/TRBV12-4; clone size: .; D gene: .; J gene: TRBJ2-7
CDR3 protein: CASSLYRGPYEQYF; CDR3 DNA: TGTGCCAGCAGCCTCTACAGGGGGCCCTACGAGCAGTACTTC; CDR3 length: 14; V gene: TRBV11-2; clone size: .; D gene: TRBD1; J gene: TRBJ2-7
CDR3 protein: CASTQDRASNTGELFF; CDR3 DNA: TGTGCCAGTACCCAGGACAGGGCGTCTAACACCGGGGAGCTGTTTTTT; CDR3 length: 16; V gene: TRBV19; clone size: once; D gene: TRBD1; J gene: TRBJ2-2
CDR3 protein: CASSPGTSGSGELFF; CDR3 DNA: TGTGCCAGCAGTCCAGGGACTAGCGGGAGCGGGGAGCTGTTTTTT; CDR3 length: 15; V gene: TRBV27; clone size: .; D gene: TRBD2; J gene: TRBJ2-2
CDR3 protein: CASSLDGNIILTGELFF; CDR3 DNA: TGTGCCAGCAGCTTAGATGGCAACATCATTCTAACCGGGGAGCTGTTTTTT; CDR3 length: 17; V gene: TRBV11-2; clone size: .; D gene: .; J gene: TRBJ2-2
CDR3 protein: CAISEGYNSPLHF; CDR3 DNA: TGTGCCATCAGTGAGGGTTATAATTCACCCCTCCACTTT; CDR3 length: 13; V gene: TRBV10-3; clone size: many; D gene: .; J gene: TRBJ1-6
CDR3 protein: CASRFDMNTEAFF; CDR3 DNA: TGCGCCAGCAGATTCGACATGAACACTGAAGCTTTCTTT; CDR3 length: 13; V gene: TRBV5-1; clone size: .; D gene: .; J gene: TRBJ1-1
CDR3 protein: CASSSPGDRGYEQYF; CDR3 DNA: TGTGCCAGCAGTTCCCCCGGGGACAGGGGTTACGAGCAGTACTTC; CDR3 length: 15; V gene: TRBV12-3/TRBV12-4; clone size: many; D gene: TRBD1; J gene: TRBJ2-7
CDR3 protein: CASSTLLRNEQFF; CDR3 DNA: TGTGCCAGCAGCACCCTTCTCAGGAATGAGCAGTTCTTC; CDR3 length: 13; V gene: TRBV12-3/TRBV12-4; clone size: .; D gene: .; J gene: TRBJ2-1
CDR3 protein: CSANPNSGPYEQYF; CDR3 DNA: TGCAGTGCTAATCCGAATAGCGGTCCCTACGAGCAGTACTTC; CDR3 length: 14; V gene: TRBV20-1; clone size: .; D gene: .; J gene: TRBJ2-7